What follows is one TCR beta chain and its context. The sample belongs to a study of patients and donors after allogeneic stem cell transplantation. One entry per CDR3 protein results from TCRdb running MiXCR on the RT-PCR reads. The profile shows about a million distinct CDR3 sequences, over 15% of them singletons. Germline loops: CDR1 ENHRY, CDR2 SYGVKD. The CDR3 covers 16 residues. V was clipped by 6 bases and J by 1 base, with 15 bases between them. This clonotype originated in a human donor who was either an allogeneic HSCT recipient or a stem cell or donor lymphocyte infusion donor (not recorded which). It is not recorded whose cells these are; they may come from a transplant donor. Sequencing was performed on blood, either unsorted or a sorted T cell fraction (not recorded which). V usage is TRBV10-3 and J usage is TRBJ2-2; D gene ambiguous. The CDR3 loop reads CAISHPQPGNTGELFF. CDR3 bases: TGTGCCATCAGCCATCCGCAACCGGGGAACACCGGGGAGCTGTTTTTT.